This TCR beta chain appears in the sequencing data of a study of response to subunit inactivated influenza vaccine. One entry per CDR3 protein results from TCRdb running MiXCR on the RT-PCR reads. The profile shows hundreds of thousands of distinct CDR3 sequences, about 25% of them singletons. Findings and caveats of the study: The authors suggested that few new T cells are recruited per seasonal influenza vaccination.

This clonotype came up a few times. Antigen: not known. Source: CD4+ T cells sorted from PBMCs, taken more than 4 days after vaccination. The TCR was taken from a man aged 45-65 years who received an inactivated influenza vaccine.

The DNA for the CDR3 is TGTGCCAGTAGTACCGTAAGGGGAGGTGAGCAGTTCTTC. It is translated as CASSTVRGGEQFF. The rearrangement joins TRBV19 to TRBJ2-1; D possibly corresponds to TRBD2 (6 bases). Per germline, CDR1 LNHDA and CDR2 SQIVND (reference sequence). Deletions cut 4 bases from V and 9 bases from J, with 13 bases between. This CDR3 region has 13 residues. Together with reference TRBV19 and TRBJ2-1, the CDR3 gives the full variable domain: DGGITQSPKYLFRKEGQNVTLSCEQNLNHDAMYWYRQDPGQGLRLIYYSQIVNDFQKGDIAEGYSVSREKKESFPLTVTSAQKNPTAFYLCASSTVRGGEQFFGPGTRLTVL.